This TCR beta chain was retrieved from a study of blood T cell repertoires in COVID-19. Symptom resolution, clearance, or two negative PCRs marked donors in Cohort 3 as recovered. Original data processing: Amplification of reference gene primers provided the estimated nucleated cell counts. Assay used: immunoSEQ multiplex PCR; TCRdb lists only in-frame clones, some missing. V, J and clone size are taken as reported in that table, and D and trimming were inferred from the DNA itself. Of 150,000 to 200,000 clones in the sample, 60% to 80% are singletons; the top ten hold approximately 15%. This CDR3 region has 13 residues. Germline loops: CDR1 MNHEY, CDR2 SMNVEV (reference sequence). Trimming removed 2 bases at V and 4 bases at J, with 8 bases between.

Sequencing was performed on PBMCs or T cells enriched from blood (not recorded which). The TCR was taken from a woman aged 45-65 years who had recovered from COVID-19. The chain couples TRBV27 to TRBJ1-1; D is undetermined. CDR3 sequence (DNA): TGTGCCAGCAGTTTAATGGGCTCCACTGAAGCTTTCTTT. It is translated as CASSLMGSTEAFF.